This T cell receptor beta chain was documented in a study of control samples from healthy donors and cancer patients. The assay was immunoSEQ multiplex PCR, and TCRdb's table has in-frame clones only and misses some. The sample includes fewer than 200,000 clones, just under 95% of them seen just once. V shed 5 bases and J shed 4 bases, with 11 bases lying between them. Germline loops: CDR1 SEHNR, CDR2 FQNEAQ (reference sequence). CDR3 length: 13 residues. The TCR sequence derives from a woman in her sixties in good health. The sample was blood. The chain uses TRBV7-9 and TRBJ1-2, with TRBD1 as a possible D gene (5 bases). CDR3 amino acids: CASSRDPAYGYTF. CDR3 in DNA: TGTGCCAGCAGCCGGGACCCTGCCTATGGCTACACCTTC.